This T cell receptor (beta chain) was profiled in a study of T cells in Graves' hyperthyroidism and ophthalmopathy. Study-wide findings and caveats: The blood repertoire included most of the expanded thyroid clonotypes above 0.001.

This clonotype was detected only a few times. The antigen remains undetermined. A read error is possible here, since a much larger clone lies one base away. The CDR3 is 13 amino acids. Deletions cut 7 bases from V and 0 bases from J, with 9 bases between. What was amplified from RNA transcripts were TCR beta CDR3 regions. The HTBI set primed first-round TCR CDR3 RT-PCR. One entry per CDR3 protein results from TCRdb running MiXCR on the multiplex PCR reads. The sample records roughly 650,000 distinct CDR3 sequences, around 15% being singletons. An approximately 9.8 ml volume of fresh peripheral blood provided the PBMCs.

The chain combines TRBV12-3 or TRBV12-4 with TRBJ1-1, with D perhaps TRBD1 (5 bases). The clonotype originates from a woman aged 40 to 50 with Graves' ophthalmopathy. The source material was blood. The CDR3 bases are TGTGCCAGCACCCGACAGATGAACACTGAAGCTTTCTTT. Its translation is CASTRQMNTEAFF.